Listed below are T cell receptor beta chains from one sample, sequenced in a study of T cells in Graves' hyperthyroidism and ophthalmopathy. TCRdb recomputed calls from the multiplex PCR reads with MiXCR, one row per CDR3 protein. Of around 660,000 distinct CDR3 sequences in the sample, less than 45% were seen once. The sample taken for sequencing was peripheral blood or thyroid tissue (not recorded which). All receptors derive from an adult man with Graves' disease, either hyperthyroidism or ophthalmopathy (not recorded which). CDR3s include the opening cysteine and the closing phenylalanine or tryptophan. The D gene is left open where the match is weak. Not all rows give a size; the values are once, few, many and, for expanded clones, a class.

d_gene	v_gene	j_gene	abundance	CDR3nt	CDR3aa
NA	TRBV2	TRBJ1-2	few	TGTGCCAGCAGTGAAGCGTCGGGGCGCCCGGCTGGCTACACCTTC	CASSEASGRPAGYTF
NA	TRBV20-1	TRBJ2-7	many	TGCAGTGCTAGCGGGGCGGGGGAGCAGTACTTC	CSASGAGEQYF
NA	TRBV15	TRBJ1-1	NA	TGTGCCACCAGCAGAGATTACGGGATCAACACTGAAGCTTTCTTT	CATSRDYGINTEAFF
NA	TRBV7-9	TRBJ1-1	NA	TGTGCCAGCAGCTTGGATTGGGGGATGGCTGAAGCTTTCTTT	CASSLDWGMAEAFF
TRBD1	TRBV2	TRBJ1-5	NA	TGTGCCAGCAGTGAAGCATCAGGGGGCGATGGCAATCAGCCCCAGCATTTT	CASSEASGGDGNQPQHF
NA	TRBV10-1	TRBJ2-7	NA	TGCGCCAGCAGGGCCCCCAGCGGCCACTCCTACGAGCAGTACTTC	CASRAPSGHSYEQYF
NA	TRBV9	TRBJ1-1	NA	TGTGCCAGCAGCGTAGGCGGTTTTTTCGACACTGAAGCTTTCTTT	CASSVGGFFDTEAFF
NA	TRBV2	TRBJ1-1	NA	TGTGCCAGCAGTGCTAGATTTGTGAACACTGAAGCTTTCTTT	CASSARFVNTEAFF
NA	TRBV29-1	TRBJ2-7	NA	TGCAGCGTTGCGGGGGGCGCCGAGCAGTACTTC	CSVAGGAEQYF
TRBD1	TRBV29-1	TRBJ1-2	many	TGCAGCGTCGCCGGGACAGACTATGGCTACACCTTC	CSVAGTDYGYTF
TRBD1	TRBV7-9	TRBJ2-7	NA	TGTGCCAGCAGCCTACAGGGACAGCACCAAGGAACCTACGAGCAGTACTTC	CASSLQGQHQGTYEQYF
NA	TRBV12-3/TRBV12-4	TRBJ1-1	few	TGTGCCAGCAGTTTGAACCTTGGGGCTGAAGCTTTCTTT	CASSLNLGAEAFF
NA	TRBV6-4	TRBJ1-3	few	TGTGCCAGCAGTCCCACCACGACAGGTTTTGGAAACACCATATATTTT	CASSPTTTGFGNTIYF
NA	TRBV11-2	TRBJ1-2	few	TGTGCCAGCAGCTTAGATCCGACAGCGGGCCATGGCTACACCTTC	CASSLDPTAGHGYTF
NA	TRBV7-9	TRBJ2-7	NA	TGTGCCAGCTCACCCGACGCGAGGGGCCGATCCTACGAGCAGTACTTC	CASSPDARGRSYEQYF
TRBD2	TRBV20-1	TRBJ2-5	NA	TGCAGTGCTAGAGCGGGAGGTTATGAGACCCAGTACTTC	CSARAGGYETQYF
NA	TRBV7-6	TRBJ1-6	NA	TGTGCCAGCAGCCGCAGGGGCTGGACAAATTCACCCCTCCACTTT	CASSRRGWTNSPLHF
NA	TRBV2	TRBJ1-6	many	TGTGCCAGCAGCCCAAGGGGGTATAATTCACCCCTCCACTTT	CASSPRGYNSPLHF
TRBD1	TRBV12-3/TRBV12-4	TRBJ1-4	many	TGTGCCAGCCAGACAGGGAGTAATGAAAAACTGTTTTTT	CASQTGSNEKLFF
NA	TRBV25-1	TRBJ1-1	many	TGTGCCAGCAGTGAACACCGCTACACTGAAGCTTTCTTT	CASSEHRYTEAFF
NA	TRBV29-1	TRBJ1-1	NA	TGCACCGCGAACCAGATGAACACTGAAGCTTTCTTT	CTANQMNTEAFF
NA	TRBV20-1	TRBJ1-2	few	TGCAGTGCTTCTTATGCCACAGGGTATACTAACTATGGCTACACCTTC	CSASYATGYTNYGYTF
TRBD1	TRBV2	TRBJ1-6	NA	TGTGCCAGCTGGACAGGGTCATATTCACCCCTCCACTTT	CASWTGSYSPLHF
TRBD1	TRBV5-1	TRBJ2-7	many	TGCGCCAGCAGCGGAGGGGACAGGGTTGCCGAGCAGTACTTC	CASSGGDRVAEQYF
TRBD2	TRBV7-8	TRBJ2-7	NA	TGTGCCAGCAGCTTAGACGTGACTAGCGGCACCTACGAGCAGTACTTC	CASSLDVTSGTYEQYF
NA	TRBV19	TRBJ1-2	many	TGTGCCAGTAGTATTGATGGCCTTGGCTACACCTTC	CASSIDGLGYTF
NA	TRBV10-3	TRBJ2-7	NA	TGTGCCATCAGGAACCGGGACAAGAAGGGGGAGCAGTACTTC	CAIRNRDKKGEQYF
TRBD1	TRBV20-1	TRBJ1-5	NA	TGCAGTGCGGAAACAGGGGGCTTCAATCAGCCCCAGCATTTT	CSAETGGFNQPQHF
NA	TRBV12-3/TRBV12-4	TRBJ1-6	NA	TGTGCCAGCAGCGGCAGGGCTTCACCCCTCCACTTT	CASSGRASPLHF
TRBD1	TRBV5-1	TRBJ1-3	NA	TGCGCCAGCAGCCTGGACAGGGGAGGCTCTGGAAACACCATATATTTT	CASSLDRGGSGNTIYF
NA	TRBV6-1	TRBJ1-4	many	TGTGCCAGCAGGGGTTCCGCAACTAATGAAAAACTGTTTTTT	CASRGSATNEKLFF
NA	TRBV29-1	TRBJ1-1	NA	TGCAGCTTTTTAGGACCTTCTGGGGCTGAAGCTTTCTTT	CSFLGPSGAEAFF
NA	TRBV19	TRBJ2-7	few	TGTGCCAGTAGTACACTAACAGGGAAGGGTTCCTACGAGCAGTACTTC	CASSTLTGKGSYEQYF
NA	TRBV29-1	TRBJ1-5	NA	TGCAGCGTTGTTGGGGGTAGGGACGTTAGCAATCAGCCCCAGCATTTT	CSVVGGRDVSNQPQHF
NA	TRBV5-1	TRBJ1-4	NA	TGCGCCAGCAGCTTGGACAGCTTTGCAGCTAATGAAAAACTGTTTTTT	CASSLDSFAANEKLFF
NA	TRBV9	TRBJ2-7	few	TGTGCCAGCTCCACAGGTTCAGCCTACGAGCAGTACTTC	CASSTGSAYEQYF
TRBD1	TRBV7-8	TRBJ2-6	many	TGTGCCAGCAGCACTCTCGGACAGGGGGCGGGCTCTGGGGCCAACGTCCTGACTTTC	CASSTLGQGAGSGANVLTF
NA	TRBV7-9	TRBJ2-2	NA	TGTGCCAGCAGCCCCCCGGACTCACCCGGGGAGCTGTTTTTT	CASSPPDSPGELFF
NA	TRBV6-1	TRBJ1-5	NA	TGTGCCAGCAGTGAAATTTACAGTAGCAATCAGCCCCAGCATTTT	CASSEIYSSNQPQHF